The text below deals with one T cell receptor (beta chain). From germline, CDR1 is SEHNR and CDR2 FQNEAQ (reference sequence). The CDR3 contains 16 residues. V was pared by 0 bases and J by 7 bases, with 4 bases of the junction left unmatched. This sample is drawn from a study of shared clonotypes between healthy human individuals. The overall study: With ages of 18 to 49, the donors were a couple of women and three men.

In the original workflow: Junction-only sequences without quality scores were provided by ImmunoSEQ, so filtering was different. The protocol was immunoSEQ multiplex PCR, while the TCRdb copy is restricted to in-frame clones and leaves out a portion. For V, J and clone size, that table is used; D and trimming come from the DNA. In the table there are about 2.5 million clones, around 92% of which are singletons. Naive CD4+ cells were CD45RA-selected; the remaining cells were memory. The chain links TRBV7-9 to TRBJ2-1; 12 bases line up with TRBD2. Source material: naive CD4+ T cells from PBMCs. Specified subset: CD45RA+ positively selected. The receptor was derived from a man younger than 35 in good health. Some clones in this sample may be carry-over from other donors' samples. The CDR3 sequence: CASSLAPGTSGNEQFF. The CDR3 DNA follows: TGTGCCAGCAGCTTAGCCCCCGGGACTAGCGGGAATGAGCAGTTCTTC. Combining the CDR3 with reference TRBV7-9 and TRBJ2-1 gives the whole variable domain DTGVSQNPRHKITKRGQNVTFRCDPISEHNRLYWYRQTLGQGPEFLTYFQNEAQLEKSRLLSDRFSAERPKGSFSTLEIQRTEQGDSAMYLCASSLAPGTSGNEQFFGPGTRLTVL.